These 13 T cell receptor beta chains originate from one sample sequenced in a study of response to subunit inactivated influenza vaccine listed by TCRdb under 2018. Library method: RT-PCR. These reads were obtained on an Illumina HiSeq 2500. Using fastp at Q25 and MiXCR, TCRdb reprocessed the public reads and kept productive beta chains. When rows share a CDR3 protein, they turn into one entry using the most common DNA and genes. A total of hundreds of thousands of distinct CDR3 sequences appear in this sample, about 15% of them only once. The ten largest clones represent approximately 3% of the sample. Source: CD4+ T cells sorted from PBMCs, taken about 23 months after vaccination. These TCRs come from a man between 50 and 75 years old who received an inactivated influenza vaccine. Donor details come from another sample of the same person, matched by shared clones.

This clonotype was detected ten times or more. The chain has TRBV29-1 and TRBJ2-3; TRBD1 matches 8 bases. There are 15 residues in the CDR3. Germline lookup yields CDR1 SQVTM and CDR2 ANQGSEA. Trimming took 1 base from V and 2 from J; bases not matched to a gene: 5. As DNA, the CDR3 is TGCAGCGTTGAAGGAGGGACAGGAGTCACAGATACGCAGTATTTT. This codes for CSVEGGTGVTDTQYF.

The rearrangement joins TRBV29-1 to TRBJ2-2; possible D gene TRBD1, 6 bases. This CDR3 contains 13 residues. V lost 2 bases and J lost 3, with 7 bases in between. Germline-derived CDR1 and CDR2 are SQVTM and ANQGSEA. CDR3 DNA sequence: TGCAGCGTTGAAAAGGGGGACACCGGGGAGCTGTTTTTT. Protein: CSVEKGDTGELFF.

The table lists this clonotype with many counts. This sequence joins TRBV15 and TRBJ2-7; weak D call: TRBD2 (5 bases). Per the germline V gene, CDR1 is LNHNV and CDR2 is YYDKDF (reference sequence). CDR3 size: 14 residues. Trimming left V 0 bases short and J 1 base short, with 7 bases between. CDR3 sequence: CATSRDQRSYEQYF. The DNA for the CDR3 is TGTGCCACCAGCAGAGATCAGCGGTCCTACGAGCAGTACTTC.

This clonotype was seen only a few times. The gene calls are TRBV20-1 and TRBJ1-5; the D gene is possibly TRBD1 (6 bases). This CDR3 has 16 residues. Germline V gene data show CDR1 as DFQATT and CDR2 as SNEGSKA (reference sequence). Deletions cut 1 base from V and 0 bases from J, with 13 bases between. CDR3 residues: CSARGQGRRSNQPQHF. In nucleotides, the CDR3 is TGCAGTGCTAGAGGCCAGGGGCGTCGTAGCAATCAGCCCCAGCATTTT.

The rearrangement joins TRBV12-3 or TRBV12-4 to TRBJ2-1; D is possibly TRBD2 (5 bases). V was shortened by 6 bases and J by 8 bases, with 14 bases between the two germline ends. This CDR3 is 13 amino acids long. The CDR3 sequence is CASSLLEGHEQFF. The CDR3 DNA is TGTGCCAGCAGCCTACTTGAGGGCCATGAGCAGTTCTTC.

A few counts support this clonotype. The chain carries TRBV27 and TRBJ2-3; D ambiguous. Trimming left V 1 base short and J 2 bases short, with 13 bases between. Germline V lookup: CDR1 MNHEY, CDR2 SMNVEV (reference sequence). This CDR3 region has 16 residues. This CDR3 is CASSLWPPTATDTQYF. Written as DNA, the CDR3 is TGTGCCAGCAGTTTATGGCCTCCTACAGCCACAGATACGCAGTATTTT.

Only a few counts were recorded for this clonotype. The V and J genes are TRBV20-1 and TRBJ2-2; D gene unclear. The CDR3 length is 13 residues. Trimming left V 4 bases short and J 1 base short, with 7 bases between. Germline values: CDR1 DFQATT, CDR2 SNEGSKA (reference sequence). In DNA, the CDR3 is TGCAGTGCTAACTTTCTGAACACCGGGGAGCTGTTTTTT. Protein sequence: CSANFLNTGELFF.

This clonotype has just a few counts. V usage is TRBV12-3 or TRBV12-4 and J usage is TRBJ1-2, with D possibly matching TRBD1 (5 bases). This CDR3 spans 14 amino acids. Trimming left V 7 bases short and J 2 bases short, with 14 bases between. The DNA of the CDR3 is TGTGCCAGCACATCGGGGACGGGGAACTATGGCTACACCTTC. Amino acid sequence: CASTSGTGNYGYTF.

The chain carries TRBV2 and TRBJ2-2, with no clear D. The CDR3 has 16 residues. Trimming pared 0 bases from V and 0 bases from J, leaving 8 bases between. Germline CDR1 is SNHLY and CDR2 is FYNNEI. In nucleotides, the CDR3 is TGTGCCAGCAGTGAAGCCGCACCAGCGAACACCGGGGAGCTGTTTTTT. Translating gives CASSEAAPANTGELFF.

J is TRBJ2-5 and V is TRBV15; 14 nucleotides match TRBD2. Trimming cost V 3 bases and J 2 bases; bases outside gene matches: 2. Germline V gene data show CDR1 as LNHNV and CDR2 as YYDKDF (reference sequence). This CDR3 region has 16 residues. The DNA of the CDR3 is TGTGCCACCAGCAGGACTAGCGGGGGGGTTCAAGAGACCCAGTACTTC. Amino acid sequence: CATSRTSGGVQETQYF.

Concerning this clonotype: Its ends do not fully match the called genes, so a read error is possible. The chain has TRBV29-1 and TRBJ2-3; a possible D gene is TRBD1 (5 bases). CDR1 SQVTM and CDR2 ANQGSEA come from the germline V gene. This CDR3 is 11 amino acids long. DNA of the CDR3: TGCCGCGTTGGGCAGGGCGATACGCAGTATTTT. Its translation: CRVGQGDTQYF.

This clonotype has at least ten counts. This chain uses TRBV29-1 with TRBJ1-2, with 9 bases matching TRBD1. This CDR3 has 14 residues. After removal of 3 bases from V and 1 base from J, the junction contained 3 bases not matched to a gene. Germline V lookup: CDR1 SQVTM, CDR2 ANQGSEA. CDR3 in DNA: TGCAGCGTTGAGCACAGGGGGCATAACTATGGCTACACCTTC. Its translation is CSVEHRGHNYGYTF.

In its sample, this clonotype was seen a few times. The V and J genes are TRBV25-1 and TRBJ1-2; TRBD1 matches 9 bases. The CDR3 consists of 15 residues. Trimming removed 1 base from V and 6 bases from J; junction bases left unmatched: 6. CDR1 MGHDK and CDR2 SYGVNS come from the germline V gene. The CDR3 region is CASSEWDRAGNGYTF. The CDR3 nucleotides read TGTGCCAGCAGTGAATGGGACAGGGCGGGTAATGGCTACACCTTC.